The T cell receptor beta chain described here comes from a study of T cells after yellow fever vaccination. At the level of the study: Sorting of the EM, EMRA, CM and Tscm memory subsets was carried out using CD3, CD45RA, CCR7 and CD95.

Overall study findings and caveats: Most primary-vaccination clones recurred post-booster (roughly 96% CD4, around 86% CD8). Abundant bulk-derived clonotypes could contaminate FACS-sorted repertoires.

This clonotype was found many times. As TCR cDNA was made by 5'RACE template switching, a universal primer site and UMIs were added. TCRdb independently ran MiXCR on the 5' RACE reads; one entry per CDR3 protein. The sample shows 50,000 to 60,000 distinct CDR3 sequences, approximately 6.1% of them seen only once. The TCR originated in a young man who received the YFV17D yellow fever vaccine. The material was PBMCs, either bulk or a sorted T-cell subset (CD4+, CD8+, memory, or dextramer-sorted; not recorded which), obtained on the day of the yellow fever booster vaccination.

The CDR3 here is CAGRLGVTDTQYF. Written as DNA, the CDR3 is TGTGCCGGACGACTCGGGGTAACAGATACGCAGTATTTT. The genes are TRBV11-2 and TRBJ2-3; tentative D call: TRBD2 (5 bases). The length of the CDR3 is 13 residues. Germline lookup yields CDR1 SGHAT and CDR2 FQNNGV. The V end was cut by 11 bases, the J end by 3 bases, with 15 bases between.